The entry below describes one T cell receptor beta chain. The sample is drawn from a study of control samples from healthy donors and cancer patients. Profiling relied on immunoSEQ multiplex PCR, and the TCRdb table lists in-frame clones only, not all of them. The sample shows 110,000 or so clones, 89% of them seen only once. Trimming cost V 1 base and J 5 bases, with 11 bases left between them. CDR1 and CDR2 (germline): LGHDT, YNNKEL (reference sequence). The CDR3 runs to 14 residues. The sequenced sample was blood. The sequence derives from a man in his forties or fifties in good health. This chain links TRBV3-1 (or the pseudogene TRBV3-2) with TRBJ1-1; D ambiguous. The CDR3 nucleotides are TGTGCCAGCAGCCAAGGGATTGTAGGTACTGAAGCTTTCTTT. Encoded protein: CASSQGIVGTEAFF.